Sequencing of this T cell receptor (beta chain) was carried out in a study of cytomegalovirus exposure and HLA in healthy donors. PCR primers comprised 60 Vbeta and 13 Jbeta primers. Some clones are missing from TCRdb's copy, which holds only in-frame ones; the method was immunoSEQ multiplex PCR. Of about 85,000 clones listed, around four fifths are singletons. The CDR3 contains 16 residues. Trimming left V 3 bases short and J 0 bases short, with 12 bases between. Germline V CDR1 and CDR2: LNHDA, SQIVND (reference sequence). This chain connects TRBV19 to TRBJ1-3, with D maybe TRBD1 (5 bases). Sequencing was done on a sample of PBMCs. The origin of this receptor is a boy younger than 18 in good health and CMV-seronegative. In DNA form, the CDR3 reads TGTGCCAGTAGTATCTTGGGGACTTCCTCTGGAAACACCATATATTTT. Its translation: CASSILGTSSGNTIYF.